The clone carrying this T cell receptor (beta chain) was detected many times. The germline V and J ends were trimmed by 0 bases and 5 bases, with 14 bases remaining between them. The CDR3 has 15 residues. The germline V gene has CDR1 SGHRS and CDR2 YFSETQ. The data belong to a study of kidney transplant recipient with SARS-CoV-2 infection. TCRdb analysed the reads with MiXCR anew, one entry per CDR3 protein. In the table there are about 240,000 distinct CDR3 sequences, 29% of which are singletons. V usage is TRBV5-1 and J usage is TRBJ2-5; no clear D gene. The starting material was a blood sample, obtained at baseline and between days 110 and 120 from a kidney transplant recipient. The source of this sequence is a male patient in his thirties who had COVID-19 and was a kidney transplant recipient. Some T cells may be the graft donor's. In DNA, the CDR3 is TGCGCCAGCAGCTTGGTGGCCCCGGGTACGGAGACCCAGTACTTC. Its protein is CASSLVAPGTETQYF.